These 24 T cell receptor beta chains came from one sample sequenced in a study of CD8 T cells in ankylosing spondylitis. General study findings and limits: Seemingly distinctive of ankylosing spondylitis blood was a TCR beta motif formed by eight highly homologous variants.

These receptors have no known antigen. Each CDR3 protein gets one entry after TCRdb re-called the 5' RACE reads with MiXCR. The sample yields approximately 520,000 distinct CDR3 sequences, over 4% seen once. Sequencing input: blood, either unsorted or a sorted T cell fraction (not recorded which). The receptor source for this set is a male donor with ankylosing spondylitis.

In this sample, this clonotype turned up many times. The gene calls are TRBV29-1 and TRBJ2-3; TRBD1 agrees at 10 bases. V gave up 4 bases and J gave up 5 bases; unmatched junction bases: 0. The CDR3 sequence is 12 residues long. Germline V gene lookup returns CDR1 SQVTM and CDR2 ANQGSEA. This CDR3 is CSVGTGGDTQYF. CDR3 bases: TGCAGCGTTGGGACAGGGGGAGATACGCAGTATTTT.

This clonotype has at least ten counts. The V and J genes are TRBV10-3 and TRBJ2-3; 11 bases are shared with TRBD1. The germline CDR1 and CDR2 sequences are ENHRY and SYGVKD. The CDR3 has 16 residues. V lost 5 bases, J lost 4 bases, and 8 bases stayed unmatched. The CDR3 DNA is TGTGCCATCAGTCATGGGACAGGGGGTTCCGCAGATACGCAGTATTTT. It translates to CAISHGTGGSADTQYF.

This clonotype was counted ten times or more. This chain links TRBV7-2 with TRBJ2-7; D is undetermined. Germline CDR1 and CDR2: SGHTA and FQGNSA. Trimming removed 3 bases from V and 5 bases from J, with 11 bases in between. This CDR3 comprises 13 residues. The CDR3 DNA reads TGTGCCAGCAGCTTGATAGGTGGTGACGAGCAGTACTTC. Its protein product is CASSLIGGDEQYF.

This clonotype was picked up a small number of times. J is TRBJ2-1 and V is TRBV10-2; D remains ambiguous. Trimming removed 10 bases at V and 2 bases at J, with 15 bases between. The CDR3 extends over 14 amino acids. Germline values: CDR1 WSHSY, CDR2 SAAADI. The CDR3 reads CATIRTGPYNEQFF. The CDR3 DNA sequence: TGCGCCACCATCCGAACTGGACCCTACAATGAGCAGTTCTTC.

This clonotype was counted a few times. CDR3 coding DNA: TGCGCCAGCAGCTTGAGAACGACCGGGGAGCTGTTTTTT. Its translation is CASSLRTTGELFF. The chain joins TRBV5-1 to TRBJ2-2; D is undetermined. The V end was cut by 1 base, the J end by 5 bases, with 6 bases between. The germline V gene has CDR1 SGHRS and CDR2 YFSETQ. The CDR3 consists of 13 residues.

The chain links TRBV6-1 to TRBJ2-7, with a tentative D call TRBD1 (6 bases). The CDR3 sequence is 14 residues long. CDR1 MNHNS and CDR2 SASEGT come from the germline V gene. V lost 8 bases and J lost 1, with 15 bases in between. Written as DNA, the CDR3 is TGTGCCAGCGGCTGGAGCACAGGGTCCTACGAGCAGTACTTC. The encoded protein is CASGWSTGSYEQYF.

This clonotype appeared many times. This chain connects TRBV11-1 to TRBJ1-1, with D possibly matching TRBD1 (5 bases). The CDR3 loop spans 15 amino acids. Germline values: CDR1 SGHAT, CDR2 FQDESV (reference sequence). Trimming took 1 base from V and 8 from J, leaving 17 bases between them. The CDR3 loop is CASSLGGTYNWEAFF. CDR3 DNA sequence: TGTGCCAGCAGCTTAGGAGGGACTTACAATTGGGAAGCTTTCTTT.

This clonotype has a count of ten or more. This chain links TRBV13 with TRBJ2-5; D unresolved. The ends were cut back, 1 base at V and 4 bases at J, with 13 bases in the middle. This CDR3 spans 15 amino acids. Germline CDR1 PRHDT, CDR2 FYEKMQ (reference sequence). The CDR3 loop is CASSLVTVNGETQYF. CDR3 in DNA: TGTGCCAGCAGCTTAGTAACCGTCAACGGAGAGACCCAGTACTTC. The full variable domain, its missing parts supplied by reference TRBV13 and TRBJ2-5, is AAGVIQSPRHLIKEKRETATLKCYPIPRHDTVYWYQQGPGQDPQFLISFYEKMQSDKGSIPDRFSAQQFSDYHSELNMSSLELGDSALYFCASSLVTVNGETQYFGPGTRLLVL.

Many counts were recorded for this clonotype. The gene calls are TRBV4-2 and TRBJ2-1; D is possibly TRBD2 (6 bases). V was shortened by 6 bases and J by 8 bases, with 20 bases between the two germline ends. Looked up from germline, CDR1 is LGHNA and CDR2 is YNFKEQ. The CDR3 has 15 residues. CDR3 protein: CASSRNRDSPYEQFF. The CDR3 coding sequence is TGTGCCAGCAGTCGAAATCGGGACTCGCCATATGAGCAGTTCTTC.

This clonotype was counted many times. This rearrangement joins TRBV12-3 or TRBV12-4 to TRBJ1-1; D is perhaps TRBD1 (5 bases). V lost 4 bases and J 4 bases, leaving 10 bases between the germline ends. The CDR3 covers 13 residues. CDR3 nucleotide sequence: TGTGCCAGCAGTTCGGGACTGATCACTGAAGCTTTCTTT. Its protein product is CASSSGLITEAFF.

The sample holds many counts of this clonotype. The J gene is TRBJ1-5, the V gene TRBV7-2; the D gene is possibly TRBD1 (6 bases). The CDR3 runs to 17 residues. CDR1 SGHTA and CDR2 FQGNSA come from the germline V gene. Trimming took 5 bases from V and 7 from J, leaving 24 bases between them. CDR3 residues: CASSQYRVGGKKQPQHF. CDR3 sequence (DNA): TGTGCCAGCAGCCAGTACAGGGTAGGGGGAAAGAAACAGCCCCAGCATTTT.

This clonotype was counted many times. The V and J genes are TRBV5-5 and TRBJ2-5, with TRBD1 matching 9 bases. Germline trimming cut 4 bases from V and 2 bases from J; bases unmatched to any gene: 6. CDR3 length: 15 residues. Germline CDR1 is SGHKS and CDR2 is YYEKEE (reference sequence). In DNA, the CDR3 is TGTGCCAGCAGCGGGGGGACAGGGCTACAAGAGACCCAGTACTTC. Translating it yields CASSGGTGLQETQYF.

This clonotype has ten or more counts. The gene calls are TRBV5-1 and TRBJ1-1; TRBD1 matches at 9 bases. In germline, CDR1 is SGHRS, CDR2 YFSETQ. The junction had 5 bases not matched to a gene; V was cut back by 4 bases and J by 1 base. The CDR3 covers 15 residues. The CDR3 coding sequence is TGCGCCAGCAGCGACCCGGGACAGGGGAACACTGAAGCTTTCTTT. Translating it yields CASSDPGQGNTEAFF.

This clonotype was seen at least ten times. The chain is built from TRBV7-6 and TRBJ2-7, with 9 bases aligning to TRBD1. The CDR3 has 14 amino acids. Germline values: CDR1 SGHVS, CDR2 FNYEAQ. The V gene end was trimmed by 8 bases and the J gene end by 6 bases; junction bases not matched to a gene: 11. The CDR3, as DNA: TGTGCCAGCGTTCAGACAGGGGGTAAATCCGAGCAGTACTTC. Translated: CASVQTGGKSEQYF.

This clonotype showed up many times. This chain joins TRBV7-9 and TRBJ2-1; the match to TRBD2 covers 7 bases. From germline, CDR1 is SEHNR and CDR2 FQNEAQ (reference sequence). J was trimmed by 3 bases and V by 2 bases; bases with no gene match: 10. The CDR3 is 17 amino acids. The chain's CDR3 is CASSLRIGGRRYNEQFF. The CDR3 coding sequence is TGTGCCAGCAGCTTAAGAATCGGCGGGAGACGCTACAATGAGCAGTTCTTC.

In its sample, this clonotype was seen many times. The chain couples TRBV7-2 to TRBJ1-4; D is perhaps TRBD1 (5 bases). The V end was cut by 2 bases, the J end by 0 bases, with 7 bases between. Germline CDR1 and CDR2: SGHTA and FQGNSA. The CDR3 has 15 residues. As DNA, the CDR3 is TGTGCCAGCAGCTTAACGACAGCAACTAATGAAAAACTGTTTTTT. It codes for CASSLTTATNEKLFF.

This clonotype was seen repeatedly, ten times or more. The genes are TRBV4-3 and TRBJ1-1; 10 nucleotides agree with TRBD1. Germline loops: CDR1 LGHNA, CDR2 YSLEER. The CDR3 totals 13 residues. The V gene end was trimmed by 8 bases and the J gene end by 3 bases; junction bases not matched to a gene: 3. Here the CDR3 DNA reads TGCGCCAGCTCGGGACAGGGGTACACTGAAGCTTTCTTT. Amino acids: CASSGQGYTEAFF.

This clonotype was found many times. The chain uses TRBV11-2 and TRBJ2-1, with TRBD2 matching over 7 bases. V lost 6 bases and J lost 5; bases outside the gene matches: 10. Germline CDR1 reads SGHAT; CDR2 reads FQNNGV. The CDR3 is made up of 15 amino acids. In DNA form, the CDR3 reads TGTGCCAGCAGAAGCTCCGGCGGGAGCAACAATGAGCAGTTCTTC. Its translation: CASRSSGGSNNEQFF.

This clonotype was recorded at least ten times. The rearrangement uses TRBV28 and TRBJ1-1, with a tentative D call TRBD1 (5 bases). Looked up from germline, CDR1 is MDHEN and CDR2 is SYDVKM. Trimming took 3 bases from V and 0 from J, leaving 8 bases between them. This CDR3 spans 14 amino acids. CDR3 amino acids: CASSLRQMNTEAFF. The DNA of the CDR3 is TGTGCCAGCAGTTTGCGACAGATGAACACTGAAGCTTTCTTT.

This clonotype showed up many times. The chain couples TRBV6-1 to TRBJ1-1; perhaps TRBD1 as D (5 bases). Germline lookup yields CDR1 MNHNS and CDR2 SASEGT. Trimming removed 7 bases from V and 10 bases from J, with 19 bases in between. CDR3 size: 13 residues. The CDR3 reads CASTMGGSTGAFF. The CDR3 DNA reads TGTGCCAGCACTATGGGGGGGTCCACGGGAGCTTTCTTT.

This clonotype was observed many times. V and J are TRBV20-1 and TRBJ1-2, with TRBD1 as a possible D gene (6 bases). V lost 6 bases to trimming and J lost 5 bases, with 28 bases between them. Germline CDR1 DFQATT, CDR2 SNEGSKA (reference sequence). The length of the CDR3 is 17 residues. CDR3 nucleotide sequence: TGCAGTGCGAAGGGGGGACTGACCCACGGAGGGCTATATGGCTACACCTTC. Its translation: CSAKGGLTHGGLYGYTF.

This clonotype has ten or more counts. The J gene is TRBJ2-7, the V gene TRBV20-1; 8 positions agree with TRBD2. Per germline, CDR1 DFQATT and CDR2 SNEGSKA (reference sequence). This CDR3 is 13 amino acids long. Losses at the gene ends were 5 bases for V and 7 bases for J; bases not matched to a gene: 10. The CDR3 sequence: CSAFRSSGNEQYF. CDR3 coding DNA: TGCAGTGCTTTTAGGAGTAGCGGGAATGAGCAGTACTTC.

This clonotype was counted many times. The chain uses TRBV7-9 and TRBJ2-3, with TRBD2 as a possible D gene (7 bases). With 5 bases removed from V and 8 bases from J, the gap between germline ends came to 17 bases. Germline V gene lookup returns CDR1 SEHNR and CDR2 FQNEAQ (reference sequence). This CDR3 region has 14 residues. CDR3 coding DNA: TGTGCCAGCAGCGCGGGGGCGAGGATATCTACGCAGTATTTT. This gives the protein CASSAGARISTQYF.

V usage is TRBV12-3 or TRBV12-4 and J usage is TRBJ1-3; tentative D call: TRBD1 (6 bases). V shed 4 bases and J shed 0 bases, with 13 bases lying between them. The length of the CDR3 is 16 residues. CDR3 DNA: TGTGCCAGCAGTTATCCGGGACACTTCTCTGGAAACACCATATATTTT. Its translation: CASSYPGHFSGNTIYF.